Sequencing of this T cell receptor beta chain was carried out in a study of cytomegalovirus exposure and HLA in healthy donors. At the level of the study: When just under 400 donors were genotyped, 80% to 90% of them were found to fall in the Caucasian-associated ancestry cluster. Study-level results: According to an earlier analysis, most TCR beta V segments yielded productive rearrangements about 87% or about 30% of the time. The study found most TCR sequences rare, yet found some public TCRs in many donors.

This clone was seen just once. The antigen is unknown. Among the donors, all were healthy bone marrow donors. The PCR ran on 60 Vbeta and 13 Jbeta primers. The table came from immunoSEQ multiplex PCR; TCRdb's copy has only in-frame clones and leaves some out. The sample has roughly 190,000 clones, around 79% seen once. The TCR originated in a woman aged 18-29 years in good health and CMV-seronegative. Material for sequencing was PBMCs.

The CDR3 sequence: CASSVRRGRAYGYTF. Here the CDR3 DNA reads TGTGCCAGCAGTGTGAGGAGGGGGCGCGCCTATGGCTACACCTTC. The gene calls are TRBV2 and TRBJ1-2, with 7 bases aligning to TRBD1. This CDR3 has 15 residues. Per germline, CDR1 SNHLY and CDR2 FYNNEI. After removal of 4 bases from V and 4 bases from J, the junction contained 9 bases not matched to a gene.